This entry describes one T cell receptor (beta chain). Antigen: not known. The data originate from a study of OX40 agonist ivuxolimab in advanced cancers. Here immunoSEQ multiplex PCR was the method, and the copy in TCRdb shows in-frame clones only, minus some. The sample records under 80,000 clones, 86% being singletons. Germline V gene lookup returns CDR1 SGHDT and CDR2 YYEEEE. The CDR3 is 14 amino acids. Trimming removed 2 bases from V and 2 bases from J, with 11 bases in between. Study results and caveats: CD4+ and CD8+ blood T cells expanded clonally by week 6 at 0.1 to 3.0 mg/kg. The mean number of expanded clones was higher in CD8+ T cells than in CD4+.

The V gene is TRBV5-6, the J gene TRBJ2-7; weak D call: TRBD1 (5 bases). This TCR came from an adult with an advanced solid tumor such as melanoma, head and neck, liver or kidney cancer. This specimen was CD4+ or CD8+ T cells sorted from blood, taken in a trial of the OX40 agonist ivuxolimab. CDR3 bases: TGTGCCAGCAGCTTTTGGACATTTCCCTACGAGCAGTACTTC. It translates to CASSFWTFPYEQYF.